Below, one T cell receptor (beta chain) is given with its context. The target of this receptor is not known. No much larger clone is present one base from it, and per-base qualities are unavailable. The germline V gene gives CDR1 as SGHTA and CDR2 as FQGNSA. The CDR3 contains 14 residues, cysteine and phenylalanine counted. The kept DNA is CDR3 alone, 42 bases in frame from the first base. The V and J ends are trimmed by 6 bases and 3 bases, leaving 14 bases between them. TCR CDR3 regions were amplified from genomic DNA by multiplex PCR using the deep immunoSEQ assay. Extracted genomic DNA from each cell subset was distributed evenly across all wells of several immunoSEQ 96-well plates, and each plate was treated as a replicate. For sorted subsets, 200 to 250 ng of genomic DNA, equivalent to 25,000 to 30,000 T cell genomes, went into each replicate PCR. The purified libraries were quantified using a Qubit 3.0 fluorometer, sized with a Bioanalyzer 2100, and then quantified again using the KAPA Library Quantification kit. Every immunoSEQ 96-well plate was sequenced on a separate single-read 150-cycle Illumina NextSeq 550 flow cell. For the original study's pipeline: Because the immunoSEQ output included only junctional sequences and no quality scores, the filtering could not be the same as the filtering used for full-length reads. To assign V/J genes and CDR3, sequences were annotated against IMGT germline references using PyIR, a Python wrapper for IgBLAST v1.9. Reads were filtered out if the reads had weak V/J assignments (E-value above 1e-6), no CDR3, stop codons, out-of-frame junctions, or ambiguous translated residues. A V3J clonotype was defined by an identical inferred V gene, J gene, and CDR3 amino acid sequence. To compute the percentage overlap between repertoires, the number of shared unique clonotypes was divided by the size of the smaller repertoire. Richness of each repertoire was evaluated using RTK rarefaction, the Chao1 estimator, and Recon v2.1 estimates of unobserved clonotypes. OLGA was used to compute generation probabilities for all TCRbeta clonotypes that the gDNA method yielded from a handful of donors. TCRdb provides this immuneACCESS table in a form limited to in-frame rearrangements. Some clones are lacking; in checked studies, under half of them reflect an unresolved V gene, and why the rest are absent is not known. V and J calls and clone size come straight from that table; D and trimming were deduced from the DNA. This sample holds around 2.5 million clones; 93% were observed only once. 0.36% of the sample is taken by the ten largest.

This sample was included in a study of shared clonotypes between healthy human individuals (dated by TCRdb to about 2020). Looking at the study overall: The cohort included a few men and a couple of women between 18 and 49 years of age. Per donor, three plates each were used for CD4 naive and CD4 memory, two for CD8 naive, and one for CD8 memory. To estimate repertoire size and how much clonotypes are shared between individuals, the study performed deep sequencing of blood TCR repertoires from roughly five healthy adults. Different laboratories and diverse techniques were used to prepare libraries and sequence TCR repertoires, to increase sequencing depth and limit assay-specific biases. Leukapheresis yielded between about 0.94 and 8.9 billion PBMCs per donor.

What the work shows at the level of the full study, not this receptor alone: Rarefaction of sorted-subset datasets indicated incomplete sequencing despite the large sequencing depth. Sharing across a few donors was observed for around 5% of naive CD4, under 4% of naive CD8, about 2.3% of memory CD4, and around 0.44% of memory CD8 clonotypes. Sampling was limited to blood, and TCR repertoires in tissue likely differ from TCR repertoires in blood. Clonotypes shared by all four sorted-subset donors showed higher generation probabilities than non-shared clonotypes. Pairwise subsampling indicated that sequencing depth was expected to affect the degree of clonotype sharing among donors. The small number of donors limited the genetic and exposure-history diversity represented. Estimated clonotype richness was generally larger for naive than for memory subsets.

Donors were healthy HIV-negative adults with no recently reported acute infections or vaccinations. All donors were Caucasian adults living in Nashville, Tennessee, USA. CD4+ T cells were enriched by magnetic negative selection, after which naive cells were positively selected on CD45RA and the negative fraction was taken as the memory subset. After blood collection by leukapheresis, PBMCs were isolated using Ficoll-Histopaque density gradient centrifugation and then cryopreserved in the vapor phase of liquid nitrogen. Purity and quantity of every magnetically sorted T cell population were checked by analytical flow cytometry. Genomic DNA was isolated from each sorted fraction and quantified by UV absorbance on a Nanodrop 2000c.

The receptor's source is a man aged 18 to 29 in good health. Some clones in this sample may be carry-over from other donors' samples. This chain joins TRBV7-2 to TRBJ1-1; TRBD1 could be the D gene, as 6 bases match. Input material: naive CD4+ T cells from PBMCs. Sample cell subset or site, as interpreted from the label and publication: CD45RA+ positively selected. The DNA sequence reads TGTGCCAGCAGTTCACAGGGAGGGGACACTGAAGCTTTCTTT. Translation gives CASSSQGGDTEAFF.